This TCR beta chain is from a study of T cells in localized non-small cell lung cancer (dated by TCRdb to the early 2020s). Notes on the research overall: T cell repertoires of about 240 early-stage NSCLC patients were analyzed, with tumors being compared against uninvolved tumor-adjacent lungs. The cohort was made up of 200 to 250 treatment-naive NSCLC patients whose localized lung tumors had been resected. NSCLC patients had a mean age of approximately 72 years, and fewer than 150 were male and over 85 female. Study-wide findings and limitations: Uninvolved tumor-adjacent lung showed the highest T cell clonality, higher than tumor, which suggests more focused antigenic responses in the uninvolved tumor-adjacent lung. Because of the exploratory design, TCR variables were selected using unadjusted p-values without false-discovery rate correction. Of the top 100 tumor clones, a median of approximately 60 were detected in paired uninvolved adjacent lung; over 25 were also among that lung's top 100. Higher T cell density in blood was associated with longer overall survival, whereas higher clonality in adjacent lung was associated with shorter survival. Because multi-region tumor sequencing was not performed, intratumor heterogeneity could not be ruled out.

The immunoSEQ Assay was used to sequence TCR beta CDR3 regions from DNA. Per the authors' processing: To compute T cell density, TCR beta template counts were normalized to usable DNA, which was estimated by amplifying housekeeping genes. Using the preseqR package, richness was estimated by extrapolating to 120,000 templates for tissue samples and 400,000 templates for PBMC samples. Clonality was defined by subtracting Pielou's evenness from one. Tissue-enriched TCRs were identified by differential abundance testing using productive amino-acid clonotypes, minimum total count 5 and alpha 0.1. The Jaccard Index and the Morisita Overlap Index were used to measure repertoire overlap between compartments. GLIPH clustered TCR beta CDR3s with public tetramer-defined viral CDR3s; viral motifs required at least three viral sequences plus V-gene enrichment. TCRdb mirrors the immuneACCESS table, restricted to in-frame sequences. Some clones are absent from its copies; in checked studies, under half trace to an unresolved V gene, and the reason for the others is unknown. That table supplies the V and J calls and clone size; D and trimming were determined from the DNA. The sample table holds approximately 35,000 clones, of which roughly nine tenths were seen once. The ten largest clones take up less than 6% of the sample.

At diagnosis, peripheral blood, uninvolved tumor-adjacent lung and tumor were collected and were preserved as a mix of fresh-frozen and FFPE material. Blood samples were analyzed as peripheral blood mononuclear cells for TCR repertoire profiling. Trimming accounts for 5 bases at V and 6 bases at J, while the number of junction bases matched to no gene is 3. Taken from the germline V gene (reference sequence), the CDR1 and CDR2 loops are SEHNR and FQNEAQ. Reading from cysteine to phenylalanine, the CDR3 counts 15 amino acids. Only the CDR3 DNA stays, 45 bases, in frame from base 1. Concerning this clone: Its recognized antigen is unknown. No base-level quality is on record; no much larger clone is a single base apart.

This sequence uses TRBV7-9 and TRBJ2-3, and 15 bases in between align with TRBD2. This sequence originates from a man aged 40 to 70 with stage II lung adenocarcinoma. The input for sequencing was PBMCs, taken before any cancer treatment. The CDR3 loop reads CASSRTSGRADTQYF. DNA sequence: TGTGCCAGCAGCCGGACTAGCGGGAGGGCCGATACGCAGTATTTT. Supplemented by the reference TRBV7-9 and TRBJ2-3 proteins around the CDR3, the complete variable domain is DTGVSQNPRHKITKRGQNVTFRCDPISEHNRLYWYRQTLGQGPEFLTYFQNEAQLEKSRLLSDRFSAERPKGSFSTLEIQRTEQGDSAMYLCASSRTSGRADTQYFGPGTRLTVL.